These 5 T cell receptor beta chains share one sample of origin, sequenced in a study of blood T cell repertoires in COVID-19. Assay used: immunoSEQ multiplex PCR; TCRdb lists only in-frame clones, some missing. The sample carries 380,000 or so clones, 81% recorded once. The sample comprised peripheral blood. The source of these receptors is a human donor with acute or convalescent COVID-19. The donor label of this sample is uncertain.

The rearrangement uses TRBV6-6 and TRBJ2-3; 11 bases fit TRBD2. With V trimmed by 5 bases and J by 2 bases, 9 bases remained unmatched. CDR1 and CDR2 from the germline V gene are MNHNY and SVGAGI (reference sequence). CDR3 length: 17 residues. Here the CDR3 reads CASSPLAGGSITDTQYF. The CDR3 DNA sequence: TGTGCCAGCAGTCCTCTAGCGGGGGGCTCAATCACAGATACGCAGTATTTT.

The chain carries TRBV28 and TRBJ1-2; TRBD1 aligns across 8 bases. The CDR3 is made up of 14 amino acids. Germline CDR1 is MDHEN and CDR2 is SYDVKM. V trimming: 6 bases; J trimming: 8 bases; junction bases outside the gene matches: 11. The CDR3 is CASRSASGGSGYTF. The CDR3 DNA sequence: TGTGCCAGCAGATCCGCCTCAGGGGGCAGCGGCTACACCTTC.

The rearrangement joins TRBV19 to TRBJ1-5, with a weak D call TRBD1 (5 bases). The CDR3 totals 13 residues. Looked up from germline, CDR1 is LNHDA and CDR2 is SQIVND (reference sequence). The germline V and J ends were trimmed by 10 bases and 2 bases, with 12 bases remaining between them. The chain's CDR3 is CAIDGGGNQPQHF. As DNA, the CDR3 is TGTGCCATTGACGGGGGAGGCAATCAGCCCCAGCATTTT.

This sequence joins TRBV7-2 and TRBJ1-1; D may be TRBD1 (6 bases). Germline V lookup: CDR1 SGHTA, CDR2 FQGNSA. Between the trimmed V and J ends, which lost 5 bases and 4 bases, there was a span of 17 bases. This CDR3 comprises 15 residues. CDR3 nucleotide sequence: TGTGCCAGCAGCGTCGACAGGTCTGGGGGCACTGAAGCTTTCTTT. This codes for CASSVDRSGGTEAFF.

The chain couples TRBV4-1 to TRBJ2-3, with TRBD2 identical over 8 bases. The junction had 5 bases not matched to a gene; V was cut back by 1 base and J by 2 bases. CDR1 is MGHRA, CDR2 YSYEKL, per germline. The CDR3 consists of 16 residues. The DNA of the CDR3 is TGCGCCAGCAGCCAAGGGAGCGGGGGATACACAGATACGCAGTATTTT. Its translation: CASSQGSGGYTDTQYF.